One sample yielded the 30 T cell receptor beta chains listed below, sequenced in a study of blood T cell repertoires in COVID-19. Some clones are missing from TCRdb's copy, which holds only in-frame ones; the method was immunoSEQ multiplex PCR. The sample lists over 250,000 clones, about 89% occurring once. The specimen was peripheral blood. These receptor sequences come from a middle-aged man who had recovered from COVID-19.

The chain is built from TRBV18 and TRBJ1-3; 8 nucleotides line up with TRBD1. CDR1 KGHSH and CDR2 LQKENI come from the germline V gene. CDR3 size: 18 residues. The V gene end was trimmed by 2 bases and the J gene end by 1 base; junction bases not matched to a gene: 10. This chain's CDR3 is CASSPVTGAIRSGNTIYF. The CDR3 DNA follows: TGTGCCAGCTCACCAGTGACAGGGGCCATTCGGTCTGGAAACACCATATATTTT.

The V and J genes are TRBV10-2 and TRBJ2-3; 10 nucleotides align to TRBD2. Per the germline V gene, CDR1 is WSHSY and CDR2 is SAAADI. V shed 4 bases, J shed 0 bases, and the junction held 10 bases outside the gene matches. The CDR3 is 18 residues long. Here the CDR3 reads CASSVSLAGGPSTDTQYF. As DNA, the CDR3 is TGCGCCAGCAGTGTCTCCTTAGCGGGAGGCCCTAGCACAGATACGCAGTATTTT.

The V gene is TRBV6-5, the J gene TRBJ2-2, with D hard to call. The CDR3 has 12 residues. Trimming removed 7 bases at V and 8 bases at J, with 11 bases between. The V gene's germline CDR1 is MNHEY and CDR2 SVGAGI. The CDR3 is CASTLSTGELFF. The DNA of the CDR3 is TGTGCCAGCACCCTATCGACAGGGGAGCTGTTTTTT.

The V gene is TRBV6-2 or TRBV6-3, the J gene TRBJ2-3; D is undetermined. The germline V and J ends were trimmed by 2 bases and 0 bases, with 12 bases remaining between them. The CDR3 length is 16 residues. CDR1 MNHEY and CDR2 SVGEGT come from the germline V gene. In DNA, the CDR3 is TGTGCCAGCAGTTACGTTAGGAGCTTAAGCACAGATACGCAGTATTTT. It translates to CASSYVRSLSTDTQYF.

This sequence joins TRBV4-2 and TRBJ2-5; 13 bases are shared with TRBD2. Germline loops: CDR1 LGHNA, CDR2 YNFKEQ. The CDR3 covers 18 residues. Trimming at V came to 1 base and at J to 5 bases, leaving 10 bases not matched to a gene. The CDR3 reads CASSQGELAGGPTETQYF. CDR3 nucleotide sequence: TGTGCCAGCAGCCAAGGCGAACTAGCGGGAGGGCCTACGGAGACCCAGTACTTC.

This sequence joins TRBV4-2 and TRBJ1-6, with D tentatively TRBD1 (5 bases). Trimming removed 1 base from V and 10 bases from J, with 20 bases in between. This CDR3 region has 17 residues. The germline CDR1 and CDR2 sequences are LGHNA and YNFKEQ. In DNA form, the CDR3 reads TGTGCCAGCAGCCAAGGCCTCCTGAGGCAGGGTTACTCACCCCTCCACTTT. This sequence encodes CASSQGLLRQGYSPLHF.

This clone was seen a few times. The genes are TRBV6-5 and TRBJ1-6, with TRBD1 as a possible D gene (5 bases). Germline V gene sequence: CDR1 MNHEY, CDR2 SVGAGI. Trimming pared 2 bases from V and 5 bases from J, leaving 7 bases between. The CDR3 loop spans 14 amino acids. The CDR3 loop is CASSYGADNSPLHF. The CDR3 DNA reads as TGTGCCAGCAGTTACGGGGCAGATAATTCACCCCTCCACTTT.

The CDR3 DNA reads TGTGCCAGCAGCTTGGGTCCCAGGCGATCAACTAATGAAAAACTGTTTTTT. It encodes CASSLGPRRSTNEKLFF. The chain combines TRBV5-4 with TRBJ1-4; D ambiguous. Germline CDR1 is SGHNT and CDR2 is YYREEE (reference sequence). The CDR3 sequence is 17 residues long. V lost 0 bases to trimming and J lost 0 bases, with 12 bases between them.

The chain couples TRBV5-1 to TRBJ1-1; 9 nucleotides match TRBD1. Unmatched junction bases numbered 6, after V lost 2 bases and J lost 4 bases. Germline-derived CDR1 and CDR2 are SGHRS and YFSETQ. This CDR3 comprises 15 residues. CDR3 DNA sequence: TGCGCCAGCAGCTTACAGGGGGCAGGGGGCACTGAAGCTTTCTTT. Translation gives CASSLQGAGGTEAFF.

V usage is TRBV7-2 and J usage is TRBJ2-3; TRBD2 is a possible D gene (8 bases). V gave up 5 bases and J gave up 6 bases, with 18 bases separating them. This CDR3 is 15 amino acids long. Per germline, CDR1 SGHTA and CDR2 FQGNSA. The CDR3 loop reads CASSPGRGRGDTQYF. Here the CDR3 DNA reads TGTGCCAGCAGCCCCGGGAGGGGGCGAGGGGATACGCAGTATTTT.

This sequence joins TRBV5-3 and TRBJ2-7; 9 nucleotides agree with TRBD1. TRBV5-3 belongs to the ORF category, with a function that is uncertain. The CDR3 extends over 18 amino acids. With V trimmed by 2 bases and J by 1 base, 13 bases remained unmatched. The CDR3 region has the DNA TGTGCCAGAAGCTTTGACTTGAGTTTAGGGACAGGGTCCTACGAGCAGTACTTC. Translated: CARSFDLSLGTGSYEQYF.

The chain carries TRBV6-6 and TRBJ1-3; TRBD1 agrees at 7 bases. V lost 6 bases and J lost 2; bases outside the gene matches: 7. CDR3 length: 15 residues. From germline, CDR1 is MNHNY and CDR2 SVGAGI (reference sequence). CDR3 amino acids: CASRSPGTAGNTIYF. The CDR3 coding sequence is TGTGCCAGCAGATCCCCCGGGACAGCTGGAAACACCATATATTTT.

The rearrangement uses TRBV5-1 and TRBJ1-5; 8 bases are shared with TRBD1. Trimming cost V 4 bases and J 7 bases; bases outside gene matches: 10. The CDR3 contains 15 residues. From germline, CDR1 is SGHRS and CDR2 YFSETQ. The chain's CDR3 is CASSIQGEEGQPQHF. CDR3 in DNA: TGCGCCAGCAGCATACAGGGGGAGGAAGGCCAGCCCCAGCATTTT. The full variable domain, with the rest looked up from reference TRBV5-1 and TRBJ1-5, is KAGVTQTPRYLIKTRGQQVTLSCSPISGHRSVSWYQQTPGQGLQFLFEYFSETQRNKGNFPGRFSGRQFSNSRSEMNVSTLELGDSALYLCASSIQGEEGQPQHFGDGTRLSIL.

This clone has only a few counts. The chain recombines TRBV11-2 with TRBJ2-5, with D possibly matching TRBD1 (6 bases). V dropped 5 bases and J dropped 4 bases, with 20 bases sitting between them. In germline, CDR1 is SGHAT, CDR2 FQNNGV. CDR3 size: 16 residues. The CDR3 coding sequence is TGTGCCAGCAGCCCATCCCGTACCTTAGGGGGAGAGACCCAGTACTTC. It encodes CASSPSRTLGGETQYF.

This clone was observed once. The genes are TRBV5-1 and TRBJ2-7; D is unclear. In germline, CDR1 is SGHRS, CDR2 YFSETQ. Trimming removed 1 base from V and 3 bases from J, with 8 bases in between. This CDR3 is built from 13 residues. The CDR3 loop is CASSLNGYYEQYF. The CDR3 DNA sequence: TGCGCCAGCAGCTTGAACGGTTACTACGAGCAGTACTTC.

This clone appeared once. The V and J genes are TRBV10-3 and TRBJ2-1; 9 bases map to TRBD1. V dropped 6 bases and J dropped 8; count of bases not matched to a gene: 5. CDR3 length: 13 amino acids. Germline V gene lookup returns CDR1 ENHRY and CDR2 SYGVKD. This CDR3 is CAISRQGEDEQFF. The CDR3 DNA reads TGTGCCATCAGCCGACAGGGGGAGGATGAGCAGTTCTTC.

V gene TRBV30 combines with J gene TRBJ2-1, with 10 bases lining up with TRBD2. The germline V gene encodes CDR1 GTSNPN and CDR2 SVGIG (reference sequence). J gave up 9 bases and V 5 bases, and 16 bases lay outside the gene matches. The CDR3 runs to 16 residues. Here the CDR3 reads CAWDEAGGPSLSEQFF. The DNA of the CDR3 is TGTGCCTGGGATGAAGCGGGAGGGCCATCTCTCAGTGAGCAGTTCTTC.

V usage is TRBV7-2 and J usage is TRBJ1-1; TRBD1 might be the D (6 bases). In germline, CDR1 is SGHTA, CDR2 FQGNSA. This CDR3 has 14 amino acids. Trimming left V 3 bases short and J 7 bases short, with 15 bases between. CDR3 sequence: CASSFLGTLDEAFF. The CDR3 bases are TGTGCCAGCAGCTTTCTGGGGACACTTGATGAAGCTTTCTTT.

V gene TRBV5-1 combines with J gene TRBJ2-7, with D possibly TRBD2 on 6 matching bases. Trimming shortened V by 5 bases and J by 3 bases, and 12 bases separated the two germline ends. This CDR3 spans 13 amino acids. Germline V gene data show CDR1 as SGHRS and CDR2 as YFSETQ. CDR3: CASRGGSSYEQYF. CDR3 sequence (DNA): TGCGCCAGCAGGGGAGGCTCGAGCTACGAGCAGTACTTC.

This chain joins TRBV18 and TRBJ1-6; weak D call: TRBD1 (6 bases). V shed 3 bases and J shed 4 bases, with 10 bases lying between them. The CDR3 consists of 15 residues. The germline V gene has CDR1 KGHSH and CDR2 LQKENI. In nucleotides, the CDR3 is TGTGCCAGCTCACCGGGACATCTATATAATTCACCCCTCCACTTT. Translation gives CASSPGHLYNSPLHF.

V gene TRBV4-3 combines with J gene TRBJ2-7, with D unclear. V was trimmed by 10 bases and J by 0 bases, leaving 16 bases between them. The CDR3 consists of 14 residues. CDR1 and CDR2 from the germline V gene are LGHNA and YSLEER. CDR3 sequence reads: CAKVSRRRSYEQYF. The DNA for the CDR3 is TGCGCCAAGGTTAGTCGGCGGCGCTCCTACGAGCAGTACTTC.

The chain links TRBV14 to TRBJ2-2; D gene unclear. CDR3 length: 16 residues. Germline V gene data show CDR1 as SGHDN and CDR2 as FVKESK. Trimming took off 0 bases at V and 1 base at J, with 9 bases between the two ends. Here the CDR3 DNA reads TGTGCCAGCAGCCAAGAGGTCCTATTGAACACCGGGGAGCTGTTTTTT. This gives the protein CASSQEVLLNTGELFF.

V gene TRBV7-9 combines with J gene TRBJ2-6; D possibly corresponds to TRBD2 (5 bases). V was trimmed by 6 bases and J by 1 base, leaving 10 bases between them. Germline-derived CDR1 and CDR2 are SEHNR and FQNEAQ (reference sequence). The CDR3 length is 15 residues. Written as DNA, the CDR3 is TGTGCCAGCAGATCCGGAGGATCTGGGGCCAACGTCCTGACTTTC. Translating gives CASRSGGSGANVLTF. Combining the CDR3 with reference TRBV7-9 and TRBJ2-6 gives the whole variable domain DTGVSQNPRHKITKRGQNVTFRCDPISEHNRLYWYRQTLGQGPEFLTYFQNEAQLEKSRLLSDRFSAERPKGSFSTLEIQRTEQGDSAMYLCASRSGGSGANVLTFGAGSRLTVL.

This clone appeared a few times. The chain recombines TRBV9 with TRBJ2-1; 15 bases are shared with TRBD2. Germline CDR1 is SGDLS and CDR2 is YYNGEE. Trimming removed 4 bases from V and 11 bases from J; junction bases left unmatched: 10. The CDR3 spans 16 residues. For the CDR3, the DNA is TGTGCCAGCAGCTCCCGGACTAGCGGGGGGGCAGGGAAGCAGTTCTTC. As protein: CASSSRTSGGAGKQFF.

The chain recombines TRBV27 with TRBJ1-1; 7 nucleotides align to TRBD1. CDR1 and CDR2 from the germline V gene are MNHEY and SMNVEV (reference sequence). This CDR3 is 14 amino acids long. Trimming took 6 bases from V and 1 from J; bases not matched to a gene: 5. CDR3 region: CASRPGQRNTEAFF. The CDR3 nucleotides are TGTGCCAGCAGGCCGGGACAGAGGAACACTGAAGCTTTCTTT.

The chain couples TRBV14 to TRBJ2-7, with unresolved D. This CDR3 is 13 amino acids long. Germline CDR1 is SGHDN and CDR2 is FVKESK. V was cut by 1 base and J by 7 bases, with 11 bases left in between. The CDR3 DNA follows: TGTGCCAGCAGCCAAGCTTGGGCTGGAGAGCAGTACTTC. Residues: CASSQAWAGEQYF. Based on the CDR3 plus reference TRBV14 and TRBJ2-7, the full variable domain is EAGVTQFPSHSVIEKGQTVTLRCDPISGHDNLYWYRRVMGKEIKFLLHFVKESKQDESGMPNNRFLAERTGGTYSTLKVQPAELEDSGVYFCASSQAWAGEQYFGPGTRLTVT.

The chain recombines TRBV5-4 with TRBJ1-1; no definite D call. V was cut by 7 bases and J by 0 bases, with 10 bases left in between. The CDR3 covers 13 residues. The germline CDR1 and CDR2 sequences are SGHNT and YYREEE (reference sequence). The CDR3 DNA sequence: TGTGCCAGCTCCCCCGAGGTGAACACTGAAGCTTTCTTT. It encodes CASSPEVNTEAFF. The full variable domain, rest sourced from reference TRBV5-4 and TRBJ1-1, is ETGVTQSPTHLIKTRGQQVTLRCSSQSGHNTVSWYQQALGQGPQFIFQYYREEENGRGNFPPRFSGLQFPNYSSELNVNALELDDSALYLCASSPEVNTEAFFGQGTRLTVV.

The CDR3 sequence is CASREPGQGAHGYTF. The CDR3 DNA reads TGTGCCAGCAGGGAACCGGGACAGGGGGCGCACGGCTACACCTTC. V usage is TRBV5-6 and J usage is TRBJ1-2; 12 nucleotides match TRBD1. The CDR3 totals 15 residues. Trimming removed 5 bases from V and 8 bases from J; junction bases left unmatched: 10. Germline V CDR1 and CDR2: SGHDT, YYEEEE.

V usage is TRBV3-1 (or the pseudogene TRBV3-2) and J usage is TRBJ2-3, with D perhaps matching TRBD2 (5 bases). The germline V gene has CDR1 LGHDT and CDR2 YNNKEL (reference sequence). The V gene lost 4 bases and the J gene lost 1 base, with 21 bases spanning the gap. The CDR3 covers 18 residues. As DNA, the CDR3 is TGTGCCAGCAGCCCCGAACTGGAGCGGAAGTGGGGCACAGATACGCAGTATTTT. Translated: CASSPELERKWGTDTQYF.

The chain has TRBV6-5 and TRBJ2-3, with a possible D match to TRBD2 (7 bases). CDR1 and CDR2 from the germline V gene are MNHEY and SVGAGI. Between the trimmed V and J ends, which lost 11 bases and 2 bases, there was a span of 17 bases. The CDR3 has 14 amino acids. The CDR3 DNA reads TGTGCCGTCGGGGGGCGGGGGCCCACAGATACGCAGTATTTT. Its protein is CAVGGRGPTDTQYF.